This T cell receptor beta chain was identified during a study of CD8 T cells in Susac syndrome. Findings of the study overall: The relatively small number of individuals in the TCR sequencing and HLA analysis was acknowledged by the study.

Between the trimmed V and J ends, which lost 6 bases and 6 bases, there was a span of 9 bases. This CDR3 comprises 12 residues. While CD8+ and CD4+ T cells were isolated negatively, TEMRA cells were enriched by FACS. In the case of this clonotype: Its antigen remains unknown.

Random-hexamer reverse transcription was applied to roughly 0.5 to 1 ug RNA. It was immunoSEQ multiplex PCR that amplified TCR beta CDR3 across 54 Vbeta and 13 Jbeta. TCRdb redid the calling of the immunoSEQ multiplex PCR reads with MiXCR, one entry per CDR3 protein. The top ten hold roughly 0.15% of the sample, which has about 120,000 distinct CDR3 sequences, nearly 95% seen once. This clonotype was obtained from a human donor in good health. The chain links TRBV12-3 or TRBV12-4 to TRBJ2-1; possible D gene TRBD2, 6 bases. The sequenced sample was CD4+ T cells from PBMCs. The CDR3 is CASSLTSNEQFF. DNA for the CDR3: TGTGCCAGCAGCCTGACTAGCAATGAGCAGTTCTTC.